These 17 T cell receptor beta chains originate from one sample sequenced in a study of cytomegalovirus exposure and HLA in healthy donors. Researchers ran the PCR with 60 Vbeta and 13 Jbeta primers. Sequencing was performed with immunoSEQ multiplex PCR; in TCRdb, only in-frame clones are kept and a portion is missing. The repertoire holds some 220,000 clones, 70% to 90% seen once, with about 0.25% in the top ten. Sequencing was done on a sample of PBMCs. The receptor set was obtained from a girl aged 2-10 years in good health and CMV-seronegative.

The chain links TRBV2 to TRBJ2-3; tentatively, D is TRBD2 (6 bases). Between the trimmed V and J ends, which lost 4 bases and 0 bases, there was a span of 11 bases. CDR3 length equals 15 residues. From germline, CDR1 is SNHLY and CDR2 FYNNEI. CDR3 DNA sequence: TGTGCCAGCAGTGGACGAGCGGGTAGCACAGATACGCAGTATTTT. Protein sequence: CASSGRAGSTDTQYF. The full variable domain, rest sourced from reference TRBV2 and TRBJ2-3, is EPEVTQTPSHQVTQMGQEVILRCVPISNHLYFYWYRQILGQKVEFLVSFYNNEISEKSEIFDDQFSVERPDGSNFTLKIRSTKLEDSAMYFCASSGRAGSTDTQYFGPGTRLTVL.

This chain joins TRBV9 and TRBJ1-6; D ambiguous. CDR1 and CDR2 (germline): SGDLS, YYNGEE. This CDR3 is 14 amino acids long. Deletions cut 0 bases from V and 6 bases from J, with 7 bases between. The DNA for the CDR3 is TGTGCCAGCAGCGTAGTGTTCGTTAATTCACCCCTCCACTTT. Translation gives CASSVVFVNSPLHF.

The chain has TRBV15 and TRBJ1-1; 10 bases line up with TRBD1. Trimming removed 3 bases from V and 7 bases from J; junction bases left unmatched: 5. The germline CDR1 and CDR2 sequences are LNHNV and YYDKDF (reference sequence). The CDR3 has 14 residues. The CDR3 loop is CATSRDRGAGEAFF. CDR3 bases: TGTGCCACCAGCAGGGACAGGGGGGCGGGTGAAGCTTTCTTT.

V is TRBV5-5 and J is TRBJ1-3; no clear D gene. V was shortened by 4 bases and J by 0 bases, with 11 bases between the two germline ends. This CDR3 is built from 15 residues. Germline CDR1 is SGHKS and CDR2 is YYEKEE (reference sequence). This CDR3 is CASSSLRSSGNTIYF. CDR3 nucleotide sequence: TGTGCCAGCAGCAGCCTAAGGAGCTCTGGAAACACCATATATTTT. Full variable domain (missing parts from reference TRBV5-5 and TRBJ1-3): DAGVTQSPTHLIKTRGQQVTLRCSPISGHKSVSWYQQVLGQGPQFIFQYYEKEERGRGNFPDRFSARQFPNYSSELNVNALLLGDSALYLCASSSLRSSGNTIYFGEGSWLTVV.

The chain uses TRBV10-2 and TRBJ2-7, with 14 bases aligning to TRBD2. The CDR3 runs 14 residues. CDR1 and CDR2 (germline): WSHSY, SAAADI. The J segment lost 5 bases and the V segment lost 4 bases, leaving 1 base of the junction unmatched. In DNA, the CDR3 is TGCGCCAGCAGTGGACTAGCGGGGGGGGACGAGCAGTACTTC. This codes for CASSGLAGGDEQYF.

This clone was counted a single time. The V and J genes are TRBV28 and TRBJ1-2, with TRBD1 matching over 7 bases. Looked up from germline, CDR1 is MDHEN and CDR2 is SYDVKM. This CDR3 contains 13 residues. With 7 bases clipped from V and 2 bases from J, the junction kept 4 bases outside the gene matches. The CDR3 bases are TGTGCCAGCACCCAGACAGGGAACTATGGCTACACCTTC. It yields the protein CASTQTGNYGYTF.

This clone was seen once. The chain recombines TRBV7-2 with TRBJ1-5, with 11 positions matching TRBD1. There are 17 residues in the CDR3. With V trimmed by 4 bases and J by 4 bases, 9 bases remained unmatched. Germline V gives CDR1 SGHTA, CDR2 FQGNSA. The DNA of the CDR3 is TGTGCCAGCAGCTCAATCCCGGGACAGGGGGAGAATCAGCCCCAGCATTTT. Amino acid sequence: CASSSIPGQGENQPQHF.

V gene TRBV7-8 combines with J gene TRBJ2-5; TRBD2 matches at 10 bases. The trim removed 5 bases at V and 3 bases at J, leaving 9 bases unmatched. CDR3 size: 16 residues. Germline V gives CDR1 SGHVS, CDR2 FQNEAQ. Here the CDR3 DNA reads TGTGCCAGCAGCAGATTCACCGGGACTAGCGAAGAGACCCAGTACTTC. Its protein product is CASSRFTGTSEETQYF.

The chain is built from TRBV25-1 and TRBJ2-7, with 8 bases fitting TRBD1. This CDR3 has 14 amino acids. Germline lookup yields CDR1 MGHDK and CDR2 SYGVNS. V was pared by 10 bases and J by 2 bases, with 10 bases of the junction left unmatched. CDR3 amino acids: CATEPRDRTYEQYF. DNA for the CDR3: TGTGCCACCGAACCCCGGGACAGGACCTACGAGCAGTACTTC.

The rearrangement uses TRBV7-2 and TRBJ1-4, with unresolved D. CDR1 is SGHTA and CDR2 is FQGNSA in the germline V gene. Trimming left V 1 base short and J 0 bases short, with 9 bases between. This CDR3 region has 16 residues. The CDR3 protein is CASSLVLTATNEKLFF. CDR3 in DNA: TGTGCCAGCAGCTTAGTGCTCACAGCAACTAATGAAAAACTGTTTTTT.

The chain couples TRBV10-1 to TRBJ2-7; D possibly corresponds to TRBD2 (6 bases). Trimming took 2 bases from V and 4 from J, leaving 12 bases between them. This CDR3 spans 14 amino acids. Germline V gene lookup returns CDR1 WNHNN and CDR2 SYGVQD (reference sequence). The CDR3 DNA reads TGCGCCAGCAGTGAGCGTTCGGAGGGGTACGAGCAGTACTTC. This translates into CASSERSEGYEQYF.

CDR3 bases: TGTGCCAGCAGTGAACCTCAGTACGAGCAGTACTTC. This gives the protein CASSEPQYEQYF. This chain connects TRBV2 to TRBJ2-7; D ambiguous. The germline CDR1 and CDR2 sequences are SNHLY and FYNNEI. The CDR3 has 12 residues. Trimming shortened V by 2 bases and J by 4 bases, and 6 bases separated the two germline ends.

This CDR3 is CASSQTLDSPYEQYF. For the CDR3, the DNA is TGCGCCAGCAGCCAAACTCTCGACTCCCCCTACGAGCAGTACTTC. This chain connects TRBV4-1 to TRBJ2-7; no clear D gene. This CDR3 contains 15 residues. CDR1 and CDR2 from the germline V gene are MGHRA and YSYEKL. V dropped 2 bases and J dropped 2 bases, with 13 bases sitting between them.

This clone showed up just once. The chain combines TRBV5-1 with TRBJ2-7; 10 bases agree with TRBD1. This CDR3 has 15 amino acids. The trim removed 0 bases at V and 3 bases at J, leaving 3 bases unmatched. Germline V lookup: CDR1 SGHRS, CDR2 YFSETQ. The CDR3 nucleotides are TGCGCCAGCAGCTTGGGATGGACAGGGGGCTACGAGCAGTACTTC. Its translation: CASSLGWTGGYEQYF.

The V gene is TRBV5-1, the J gene TRBJ2-7; D is uncertain. Trimming stripped 0 bases from V and 2 bases from J, with 6 bases between. The germline V gene encodes CDR1 SGHRS and CDR2 YFSETQ. This CDR3 contains 13 residues. This CDR3 is CASSLEAPYEQYF. As DNA, the CDR3 is TGCGCCAGCAGCTTGGAAGCGCCCTACGAGCAGTACTTC.

The chain carries TRBV19 and TRBJ1-1; 10 nucleotides match TRBD1. The CDR3 is 17 residues long. The germline CDR1 and CDR2 sequences are LNHDA and SQIVND (reference sequence). Germline trimming cut 5 bases from V and 1 base from J; bases unmatched to any gene: 10. The CDR3 DNA reads as TGTGCCAGTAGTTCGATGTCCCGGGACAGGGGGAACACTGAAGCTTTCTTT. Translating it yields CASSSMSRDRGNTEAFF.

V usage is TRBV27 and J usage is TRBJ2-3; 11 bases are a match to TRBD2. The trim removed 6 bases at V and 2 bases at J, leaving 4 bases unmatched. CDR3 size: 15 residues. From germline, CDR1 is MNHEY and CDR2 SMNVEV (reference sequence). As DNA, the CDR3 is TGTGCCAGCAGCCCACTAGCGGGGGTCACAGATACGCAGTATTTT. Translated, it gives CASSPLAGVTDTQYF.